The clone carrying this T cell receptor (beta chain) was recorded a few times. Its target is not known. The CDR3 sequence is 13 residues long. This sample was taken from a study of cytomegalovirus exposure and HLA in healthy donors. Study-wide context: From some 180 million T cells, an earlier analysis saw roughly 110 million unique TCR beta sequences. Overall study findings and caveats: In a later analysis, V- and J-gene trimming of beta chains associated with a DCLRE1C missense variant, replicated independently.

The PCR had 60 Vbeta and 13 Jbeta primers. Data came from immunoSEQ multiplex PCR; TCRdb stores just in-frame clones and leaves some out. The table lists about 140,000 clones, less than 85% of them singletons. Sequenced sample: PBMCs. The chain links TRBV21-1 to TRBJ2-7; the D segment call TRBD1 is taken from the table without a DNA check. TRBV21-1 is given as a pseudogene. The sequence was obtained from a woman aged 50 to 60 in good health and CMV-seropositive. The CDR3 is CASSRTGLGEQYF. In DNA, the CDR3 is TGTGCCAGCAGCAGGACAGGGTTAGGCGAGCAGTACTTC.